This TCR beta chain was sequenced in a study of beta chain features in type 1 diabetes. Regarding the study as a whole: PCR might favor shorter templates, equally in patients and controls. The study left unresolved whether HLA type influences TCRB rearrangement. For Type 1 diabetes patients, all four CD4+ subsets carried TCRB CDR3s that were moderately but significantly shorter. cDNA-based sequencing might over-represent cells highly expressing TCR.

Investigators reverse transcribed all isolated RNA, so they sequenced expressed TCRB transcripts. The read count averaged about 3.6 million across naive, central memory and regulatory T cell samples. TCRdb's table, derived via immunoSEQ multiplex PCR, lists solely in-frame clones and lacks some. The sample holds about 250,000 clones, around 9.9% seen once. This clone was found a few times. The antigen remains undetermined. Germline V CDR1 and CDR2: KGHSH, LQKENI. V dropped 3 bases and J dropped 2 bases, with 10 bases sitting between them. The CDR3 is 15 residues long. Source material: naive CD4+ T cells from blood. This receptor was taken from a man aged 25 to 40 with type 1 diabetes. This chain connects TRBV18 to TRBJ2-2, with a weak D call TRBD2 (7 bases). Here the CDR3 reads CASSPGGTNTGELFF. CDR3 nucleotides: TGTGCCAGCTCACCGGGAGGGACAAACACCGGGGAGCTGTTTTTT.